The rows below give T cell receptor beta chains drawn from one sample of a study of shared clonotypes between healthy human individuals. The assay was immunoSEQ multiplex PCR, and TCRdb's table has in-frame clones only and misses some. The sample consists of hundreds of thousands of clones, roughly 78% of them appearing once. Sequencing was carried out using memory CD4+ T cells sorted from blood. The receptor set was obtained from a woman aged 25 to 39 in good health. The CDR3 runs from the conserved cysteine through the conserved F or W. Fields, in order: clone size, D gene, V gene, CDR3 length, J gene, CDR3 protein, CDR3 DNA. A D gene is named only where the DNA matches it firmly. Where a row states a size, it is once, few, many or the class of an expanded clone; other rows omit it.

>-|-|TRBV10-3|11|TRBJ1-3
CACRGGNTIYF
TGTGCCTGTCGGGGTGGAAACACCATATATTTT
>few|TRBD2|TRBV10-3|13|TRBJ2-7
CAIASSGRDEQYF
TGTGCCATCGCCTCTAGCGGGAGAGACGAGCAGTACTTC
>-|-|TRBV11-3|18|TRBJ2-6
CASSSTDARQSRANVLTF
TGTGCCAGCAGCTCCACCGACGCTCGACAAAGTCGGGCCAACGTCCTGACTTTC
>-|TRBD2|TRBV5-4|15|TRBJ2-3
CASSPGERGRDTQYF
TGTGCCAGCAGCCCCGGGGAGCGGGGAAGGGATACGCAGTATTTT
>-|TRBD2|TRBV7-8|15|TRBJ2-3
CASSPGTGGGDTQYF
TGTGCCAGCAGCCCAGGGACGGGCGGGGGAGATACGCAGTATTTT
>-|-|TRBV4-1|14|TRBJ2-4
CASSQRAGENIQYF
TGCGCCAGCAGCCAAAGGGCAGGGGAAAACATTCAGTACTTC
>-|TRBD1|TRBV11-2|17|TRBJ1-4
CASSPWTGGATNEKLFF
TGTGCCAGCAGCCCCTGGACAGGCGGCGCAACTAATGAAAAACTGTTTTTT
>many|-|TRBV29-1|14|TRBJ2-3
CSAREGLSTDTQYF
TGCAGCGCCCGAGAGGGACTCTCCACAGATACGCAGTATTTT
>-|-|TRBV28|14|TRBJ1-2
CASRVRQVRYGYTF
TGTGCCAGCAGGGTCAGACAGGTCCGCTATGGCTACACCTTC
>-|-|TRBV2|11|TRBJ1-1
CASIGAKEAFF
TGTGCCAGCATAGGAGCCAAGGAAGCTTTCTTT
>-|TRBD1|TRBV7-9|13|TRBJ1-2
CASSRTGGDGYTF
TGTGCCAGCAGCCGGACAGGGGGGGATGGCTACACCTTC
>few|-|TRBV7-8|14|TRBJ2-5
CASSRRGRGETQYF
TGTGCCAGCAGCCGACGGGGTAGAGGGGAGACCCAGTACTTC
>-|-|TRBV5-6|12|TRBJ2-7
CASSLWGNEQYF
TGTGCCAGCAGCTTGTGGGGGAACGAGCAGTACTTC
>-|-|TRBV27|17|TRBJ2-1
CASSPYGAVSSYNEQFF
TGTGCCAGCAGTCCCTATGGGGCGGTGAGCTCCTACAATGAGCAGTTCTTC
>-|TRBD2|TRBV4-1|16|TRBJ2-7
CASSQVEAGSSREQYF
TGCGCCAGCAGCCAAGTAGAAGCGGGGTCCTCTCGAGAGCAGTACTTC
>once|TRBD2|TRBV7-7|16|TRBJ2-1
CASSPGSAGGYNEQFF
TGTGCCAGCAGCCCCGGGTCAGCGGGAGGTTACAATGAGCAGTTCTTC
>-|-|TRBV27|15|TRBJ2-3
CASSLRGFSTDTQYF
TGTGCCAGCAGTTTACGAGGTTTTAGCACAGATACGCAGTATTTT
>-|-|TRBV9|14|TRBJ1-1
CASSVGGSNTEAFF
TGTGCCAGCAGCGTAGGCGGGTCGAACACTGAAGCTTTCTTT
>-|TRBD1|TRBV6-5|15|TRBJ2-3
CASRTRDRGTDTQYF
TGTGCCAGCAGGACCCGGGACAGGGGAACAGATACGCAGTATTTT
>medium-sized|TRBD2|TRBV25-1|14|TRBJ2-7
CASSRAGSSYEQYF
TGTGCCAGCAGTAGAGCGGGGAGCTCCTACGAGCAGTACTTC
>-|TRBD1|TRBV28|15|TRBJ1-2
CASSFIDRGNYGYTF
TGTGCCAGCAGCTTTATAGACAGGGGCAACTATGGCTACACCTTC
>-|TRBD1|TRBV7-4|17|TRBJ1-1
CATPWGQGANRNTEAFF
TGTGCCACCCCTTGGGGACAGGGGGCCAATAGAAACACTGAAGCTTTCTTT
>once|-|TRBV19|18|TRBJ2-6
CASSLRQGTRSGANVLTF
TGTGCCAGTAGTCTCCGACAGGGGACTAGGTCTGGGGCCAACGTCCTGACTTTC
>once|-|TRBV4-1|14|TRBJ2-4
CASSPLGPRDIQYF
TGCGCCAGCAGCCCGTTGGGCCCAAGAGACATTCAGTACTTC
>few|-|TRBV10-3|13|TRBJ1-2
CAITGQSNYGYTF
TGTGCCATCACCGGACAGTCTAACTATGGCTACACCTTC
>few|-|TRBV2|14|TRBJ1-1
CASRRIQVNTEAFF
TGTGCCAGCAGGCGGATACAGGTGAACACTGAAGCTTTCTTT
>few|-|TRBV15|14|TRBJ1-5
CATSRDQGSQPQHF
TGTGCCACCAGCAGAGATCAGGGATCTCAGCCCCAGCATTTT
>-|TRBD2|TRBV5-6|17|TRBJ2-3
CASSSIRASGSAKSQYF
TGTGCCAGCAGCTCGATAAGGGCTAGCGGGAGTGCAAAGTCGCAGTATTTT
>-|-|TRBV5-1|16|TRBJ1-1
CASSLLTGTPNTEAFF
TGCGCCAGCAGCTTGCTTACCGGGACACCGAACACTGAAGCTTTCTTT
>-|-|TRBV6-9|16|TRBJ2-5
CASRRETQVEQETQYF
TGTGCCAGCAGAAGGGAAACACAGGTAGAACAAGAGACCCAGTACTTC
>-|-|TRBV6-6|12|TRBJ2-7
CASRGPSYEQYF
TGTGCCAGCAGGGGGCCCTCCTACGAGCAGTACTTC
>-|-|TRBV30|12|TRBJ2-7
CAWIGNSYEQYF
TGTGCCTGGATTGGAAACTCCTACGAGCAGTACTTC
>once|TRBD1|TRBV6-5|14|TRBJ1-2
CASSPQGANYGYTF
TGTGCCAGCAGTCCCCAGGGGGCTAACTATGGCTACACCTTC
>-|-|TRBV27|15|TRBJ1-4
CASSPLASTNEKLFF
TGTGCCAGCAGCCCTCTAGCGTCTACTAATGAAAAACTGTTTTTT
>-|-|TRBV19|16|TRBJ2-7
CASSKKGDHPGYEQYF
TGTGCCAGTAGTAAGAAAGGGGACCACCCAGGCTACGAGCAGTACTTC
>-|-|TRBV5-6|15|TRBJ1-1
CASSPEWGRNTEAFF
TGTGCCAGCAGCCCGGAGTGGGGACGGAACACTGAAGCTTTCTTT
>-|-|TRBV14|15|TRBJ2-7
CASSQVFATLHEQYF
TGTGCCAGCAGCCAAGTTTTCGCGACTCTACACGAGCAGTACTTC
>-|-|TRBV5-1|15|TRBJ1-3
CASSLGFVSGNTIYF
TGCGCCAGCAGCTTGGGATTCGTCTCTGGAAACACCATATATTTT
>-|-|TRBV5-6|15|TRBJ2-3
CASSSKGGSTDTQYF
TGTGCCAGCAGCTCGAAGGGGGGGAGCACAGATACGCAGTATTTT
>few|-|TRBV13|15|TRBJ1-1
CASSFRGQVESEAFF
TGTGCCAGCAGCTTCCGAGGGCAGGTGGAATCTGAAGCTTTCTTT
>-|-|TRBV5-4|16|TRBJ1-2
CASSLAVQGSNYGYTF
TGTGCCAGCAGCTTGGCGGTACAGGGCTCTAACTATGGCTACACCTTC
>-|-|TRBV5-1|14|TRBJ2-1
CASSLSGEAGEQFF
TGCGCCAGCAGCTTAAGCGGAGAGGCAGGTGAGCAGTTCTTC
>-|TRBD1|TRBV15|16|TRBJ1-3
CATSRKTGGSGNTIYF
TGTGCCACCAGCAGGAAAACAGGGGGCTCTGGAAACACCATATATTTT
>-|-|TRBV7-8|17|TRBJ2-6
CASSLAGGTSGANVLTF
TGTGCCAGCAGCTTAGCGGGAGGAACCTCTGGGGCCAACGTCCTGACTTTC
>-|-|TRBV28|14|TRBJ1-2
CASSLPGAPVGYTF
TGTGCCAGCAGTTTACCAGGGGCCCCGGTGGGCTACACCTTC
>-|-|TRBV15|19|TRBJ2-5
CATSRVLEAGNPLGETQYF
TGTGCCACCAGCAGAGTCCTAGAGGCGGGAAATCCTCTAGGAGAGACCCAGTACTTC
>-|-|TRBV19|15|TRBJ1-5
CASSIAAYSNQPQHF
TGTGCCAGTAGTATAGCCGCGTATAGCAATCAGCCCCAGCATTTT
>-|-|TRBV5-5|16|TRBJ1-2
CASSLAPGRENYGYTF
TGTGCCAGCAGCTTGGCACCCGGCAGGGAGAACTATGGCTACACCTTC